Reported below is one TCR beta chain. This CDR3 region has 16 residues. Trimming took 2 bases from V and 0 from J; bases not matched to a gene: 4. The germline gives CDR1 SGHNT, CDR2 YENEEA. In the study's own analysis: The authors estimated nucleated cell counts from reference gene primer amplification. Sequencing was performed with immunoSEQ multiplex PCR; in TCRdb, only in-frame clones are kept and a portion is missing. From that table come the V and J calls and clone size; the DNA was used to work out D and trimming. The top ten clones hold roughly a sixth of a sample with over 200,000 clones, 70% to 90% of them seen once. Cohorts were assigned according to the clinical history that participants reported. Two negative PCRs, clearance, or symptom resolution were required of recovered Cohort 3 donors. The data are from a study of blood T cell repertoires in COVID-19.

The receptor's source is a man between 18 and 35 years old who had recovered from COVID-19. The chain couples TRBV11-3 to TRBJ2-7, with TRBD2 identical over 10 bases. Source material: PBMCs or T cells enriched from blood (not recorded which). CDR3 sequence reads: CASSLTSGIPSYEQYF. For the CDR3, the DNA is TGTGCCAGCAGCTTAACTAGCGGGATTCCCTCCTACGAGCAGTACTTC.